This T cell receptor (beta chain) was captured by sequencing in a study of blood T cell repertoires in COVID-19. Turning to the study itself: COVID-19 samples collected from the United States, Italy and Spain covered acute and convalescent phases. T cells, B-cell-depleted T cells, or PBMCs provided the cDNA or gDNA that served as material.

This clone was seen a handful of times. The germline gives CDR1 SEHNR, CDR2 FQNEAQ (reference sequence). The length of the CDR3 is 12 residues. Unmatched junction bases numbered 2, after V lost 5 bases and J lost 7 bases. Sequenced by immunoSEQ multiplex PCR; TCRdb stores in-frame clones only, minus some. The repertoire holds some 98,000 clones, with about 80% as singletons. The V gene is TRBV7-9, the J gene TRBJ2-7, with 10 nucleotides matching TRBD1. The receptor was isolated from a man in his sixties or seventies with acute or convalescent COVID-19. The sequencing input was peripheral blood. CDR3 protein: CASSRGQGEQYF. CDR3 coding DNA: TGTGCCAGCAGCCGGGGACAGGGGGAGCAGTACTTC.